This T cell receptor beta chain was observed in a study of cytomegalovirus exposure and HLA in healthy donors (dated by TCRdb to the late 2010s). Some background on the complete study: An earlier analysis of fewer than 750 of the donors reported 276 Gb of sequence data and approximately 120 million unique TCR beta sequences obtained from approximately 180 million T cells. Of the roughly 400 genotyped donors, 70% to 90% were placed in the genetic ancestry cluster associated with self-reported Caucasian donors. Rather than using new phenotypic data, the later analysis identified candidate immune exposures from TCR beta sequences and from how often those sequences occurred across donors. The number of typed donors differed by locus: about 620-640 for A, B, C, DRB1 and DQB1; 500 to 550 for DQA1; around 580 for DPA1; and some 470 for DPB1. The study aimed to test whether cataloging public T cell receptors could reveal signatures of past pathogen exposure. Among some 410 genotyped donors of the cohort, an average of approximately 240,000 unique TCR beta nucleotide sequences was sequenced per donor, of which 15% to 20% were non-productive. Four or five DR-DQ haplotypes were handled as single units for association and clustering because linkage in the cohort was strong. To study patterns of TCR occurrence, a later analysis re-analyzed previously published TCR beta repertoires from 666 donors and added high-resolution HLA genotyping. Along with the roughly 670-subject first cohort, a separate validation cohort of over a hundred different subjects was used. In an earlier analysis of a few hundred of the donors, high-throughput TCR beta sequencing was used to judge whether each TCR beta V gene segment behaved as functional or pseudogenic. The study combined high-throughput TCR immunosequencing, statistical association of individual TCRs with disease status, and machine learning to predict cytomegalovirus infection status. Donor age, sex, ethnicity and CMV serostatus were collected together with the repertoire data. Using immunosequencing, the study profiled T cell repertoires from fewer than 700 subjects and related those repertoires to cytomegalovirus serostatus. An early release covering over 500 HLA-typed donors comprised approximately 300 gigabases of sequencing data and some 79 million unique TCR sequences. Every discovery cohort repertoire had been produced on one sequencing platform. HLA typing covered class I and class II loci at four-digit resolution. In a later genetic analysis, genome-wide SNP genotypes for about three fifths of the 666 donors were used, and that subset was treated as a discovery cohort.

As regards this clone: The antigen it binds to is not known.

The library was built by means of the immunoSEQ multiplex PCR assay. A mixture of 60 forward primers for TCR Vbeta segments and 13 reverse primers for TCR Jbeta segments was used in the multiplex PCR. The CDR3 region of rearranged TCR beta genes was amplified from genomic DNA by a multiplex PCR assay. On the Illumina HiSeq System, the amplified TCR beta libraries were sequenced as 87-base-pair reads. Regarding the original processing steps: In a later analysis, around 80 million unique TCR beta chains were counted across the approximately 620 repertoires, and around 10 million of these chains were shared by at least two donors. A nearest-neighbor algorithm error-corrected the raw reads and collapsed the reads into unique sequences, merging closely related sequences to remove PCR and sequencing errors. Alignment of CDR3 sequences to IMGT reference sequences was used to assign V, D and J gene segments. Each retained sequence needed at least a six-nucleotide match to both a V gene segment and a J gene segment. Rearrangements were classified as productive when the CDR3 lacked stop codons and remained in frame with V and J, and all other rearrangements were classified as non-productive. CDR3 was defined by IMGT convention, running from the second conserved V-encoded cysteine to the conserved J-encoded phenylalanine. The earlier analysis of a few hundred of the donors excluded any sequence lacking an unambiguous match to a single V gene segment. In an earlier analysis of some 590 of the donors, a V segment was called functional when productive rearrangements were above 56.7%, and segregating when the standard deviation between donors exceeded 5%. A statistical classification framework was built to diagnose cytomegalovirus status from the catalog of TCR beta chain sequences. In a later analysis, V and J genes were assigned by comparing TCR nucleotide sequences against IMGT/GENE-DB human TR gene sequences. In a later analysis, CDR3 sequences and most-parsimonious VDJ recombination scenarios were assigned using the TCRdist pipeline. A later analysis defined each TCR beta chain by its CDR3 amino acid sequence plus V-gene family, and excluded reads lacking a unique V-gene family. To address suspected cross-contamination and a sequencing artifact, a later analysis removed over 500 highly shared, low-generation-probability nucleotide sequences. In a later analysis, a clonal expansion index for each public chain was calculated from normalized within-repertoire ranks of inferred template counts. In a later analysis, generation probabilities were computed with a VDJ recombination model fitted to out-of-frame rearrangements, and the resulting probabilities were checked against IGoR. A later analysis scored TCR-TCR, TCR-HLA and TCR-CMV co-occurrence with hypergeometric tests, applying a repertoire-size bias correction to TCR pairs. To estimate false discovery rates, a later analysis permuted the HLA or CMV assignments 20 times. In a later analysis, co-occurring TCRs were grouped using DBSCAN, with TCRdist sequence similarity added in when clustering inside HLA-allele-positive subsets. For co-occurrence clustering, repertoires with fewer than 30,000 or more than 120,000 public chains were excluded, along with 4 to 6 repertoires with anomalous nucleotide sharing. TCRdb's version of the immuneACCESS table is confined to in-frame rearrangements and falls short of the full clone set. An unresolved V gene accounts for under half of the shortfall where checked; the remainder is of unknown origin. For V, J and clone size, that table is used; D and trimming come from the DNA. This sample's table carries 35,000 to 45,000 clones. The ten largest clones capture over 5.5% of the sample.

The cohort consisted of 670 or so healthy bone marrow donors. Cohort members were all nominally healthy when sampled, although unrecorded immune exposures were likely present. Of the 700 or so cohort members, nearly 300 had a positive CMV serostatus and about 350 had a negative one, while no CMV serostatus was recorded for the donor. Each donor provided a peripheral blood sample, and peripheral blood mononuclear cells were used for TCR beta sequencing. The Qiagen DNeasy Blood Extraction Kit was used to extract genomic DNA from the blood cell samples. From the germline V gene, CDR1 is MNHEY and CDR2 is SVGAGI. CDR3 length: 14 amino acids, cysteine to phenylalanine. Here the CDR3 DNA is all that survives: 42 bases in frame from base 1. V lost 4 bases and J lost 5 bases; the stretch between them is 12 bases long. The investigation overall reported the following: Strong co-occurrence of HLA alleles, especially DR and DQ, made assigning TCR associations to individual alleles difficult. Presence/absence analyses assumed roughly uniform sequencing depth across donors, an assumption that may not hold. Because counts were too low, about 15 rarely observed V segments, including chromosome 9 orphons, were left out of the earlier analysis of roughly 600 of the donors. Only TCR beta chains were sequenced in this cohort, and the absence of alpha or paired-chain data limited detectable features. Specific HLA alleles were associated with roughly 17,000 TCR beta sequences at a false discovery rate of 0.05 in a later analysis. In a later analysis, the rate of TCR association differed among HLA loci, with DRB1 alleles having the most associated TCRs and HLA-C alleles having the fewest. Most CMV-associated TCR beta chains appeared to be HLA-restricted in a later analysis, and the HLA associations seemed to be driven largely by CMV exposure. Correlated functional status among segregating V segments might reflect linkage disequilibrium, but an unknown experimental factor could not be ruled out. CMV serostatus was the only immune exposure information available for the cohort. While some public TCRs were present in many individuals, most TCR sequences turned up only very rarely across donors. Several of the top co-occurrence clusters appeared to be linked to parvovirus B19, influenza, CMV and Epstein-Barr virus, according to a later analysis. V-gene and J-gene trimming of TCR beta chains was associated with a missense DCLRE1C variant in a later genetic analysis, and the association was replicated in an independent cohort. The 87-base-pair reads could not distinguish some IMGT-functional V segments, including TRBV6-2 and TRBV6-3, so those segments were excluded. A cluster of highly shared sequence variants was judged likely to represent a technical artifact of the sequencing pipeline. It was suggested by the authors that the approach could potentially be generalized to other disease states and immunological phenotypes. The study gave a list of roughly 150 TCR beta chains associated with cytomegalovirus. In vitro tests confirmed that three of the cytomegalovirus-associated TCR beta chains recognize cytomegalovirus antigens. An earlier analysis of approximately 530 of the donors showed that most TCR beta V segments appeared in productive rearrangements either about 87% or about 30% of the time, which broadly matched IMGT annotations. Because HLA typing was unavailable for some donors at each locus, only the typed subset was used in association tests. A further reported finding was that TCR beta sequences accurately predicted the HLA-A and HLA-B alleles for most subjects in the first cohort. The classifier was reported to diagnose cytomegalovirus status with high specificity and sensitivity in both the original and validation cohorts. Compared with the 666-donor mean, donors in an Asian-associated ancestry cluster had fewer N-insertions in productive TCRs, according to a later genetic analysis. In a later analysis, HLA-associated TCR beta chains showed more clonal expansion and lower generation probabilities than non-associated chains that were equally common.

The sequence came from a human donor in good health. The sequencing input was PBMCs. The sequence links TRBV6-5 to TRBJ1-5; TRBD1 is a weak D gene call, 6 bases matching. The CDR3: CASSSARGDQPQHF. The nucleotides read TGTGCCAGCAGTTCTGCCAGGGGAGATCAGCCCCAGCATTTT.